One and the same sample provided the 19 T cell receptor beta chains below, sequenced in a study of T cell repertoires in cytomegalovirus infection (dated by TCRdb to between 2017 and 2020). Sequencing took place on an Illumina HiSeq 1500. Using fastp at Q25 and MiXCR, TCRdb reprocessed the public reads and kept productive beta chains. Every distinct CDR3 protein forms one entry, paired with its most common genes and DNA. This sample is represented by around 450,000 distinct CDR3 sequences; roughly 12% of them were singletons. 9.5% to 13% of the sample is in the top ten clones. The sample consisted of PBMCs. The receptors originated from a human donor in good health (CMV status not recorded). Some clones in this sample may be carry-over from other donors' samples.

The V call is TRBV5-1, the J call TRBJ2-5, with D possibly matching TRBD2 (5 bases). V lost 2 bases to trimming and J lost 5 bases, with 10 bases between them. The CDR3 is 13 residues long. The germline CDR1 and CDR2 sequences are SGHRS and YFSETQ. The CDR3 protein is CASSFGVGETQYF. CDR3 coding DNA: TGCGCCAGCAGCTTCGGGGTCGGGGAGACCCAGTACTTC.

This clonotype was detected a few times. The CDR3 DNA sequence: TGTGCCAGCAGTTACGGGACCGATAGCAATCAGCCCCAGCATTTT. Encoded protein: CASSYGTDSNQPQHF. This rearrangement joins TRBV6-2 or TRBV6-3 to TRBJ1-5, with D tentatively TRBD1 (5 bases). V was trimmed by 2 bases and J by 0 bases, leaving 8 bases between them. The CDR3 loop spans 15 amino acids. The germline CDR1 and CDR2 sequences are MNHEY and SVGEGT.

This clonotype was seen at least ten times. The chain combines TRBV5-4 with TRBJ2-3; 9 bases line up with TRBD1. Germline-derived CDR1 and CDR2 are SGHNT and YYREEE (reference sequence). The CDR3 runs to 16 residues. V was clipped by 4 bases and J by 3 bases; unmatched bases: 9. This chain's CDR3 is CASSAKRDRVTDTQYF. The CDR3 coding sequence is TGTGCCAGCAGCGCCAAGCGGGACAGGGTGACAGATACGCAGTATTTT.

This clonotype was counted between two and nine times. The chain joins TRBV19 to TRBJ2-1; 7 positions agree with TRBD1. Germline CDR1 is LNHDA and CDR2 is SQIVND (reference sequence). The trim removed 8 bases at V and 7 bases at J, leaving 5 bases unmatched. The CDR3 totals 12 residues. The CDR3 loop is CASGDRWNEQFF. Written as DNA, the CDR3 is TGTGCCAGTGGGGACAGATGGAATGAGCAGTTCTTC.

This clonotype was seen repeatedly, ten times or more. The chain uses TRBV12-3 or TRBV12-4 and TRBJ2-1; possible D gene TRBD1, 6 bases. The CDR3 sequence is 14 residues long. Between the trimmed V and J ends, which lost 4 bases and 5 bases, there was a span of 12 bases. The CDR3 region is CASSSRQGHNEQFF. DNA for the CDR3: TGTGCCAGCAGTTCACGCCAGGGGCACAATGAGCAGTTCTTC.

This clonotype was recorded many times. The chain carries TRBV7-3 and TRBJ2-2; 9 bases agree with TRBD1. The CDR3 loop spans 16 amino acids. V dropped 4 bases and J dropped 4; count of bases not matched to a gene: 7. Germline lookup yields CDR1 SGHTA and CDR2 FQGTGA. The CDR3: CASSSRDRDITGELFF. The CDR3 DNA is TGTGCCAGCAGCTCCCGGGACAGGGACATCACCGGGGAGCTGTTTTTT.

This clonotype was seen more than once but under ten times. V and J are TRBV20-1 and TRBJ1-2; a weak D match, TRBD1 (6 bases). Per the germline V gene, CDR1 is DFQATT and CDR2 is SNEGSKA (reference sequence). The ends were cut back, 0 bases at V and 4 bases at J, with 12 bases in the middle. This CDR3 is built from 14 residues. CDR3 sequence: CSARDYRVGYGYTF. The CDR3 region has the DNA TGCAGTGCTAGAGACTACAGGGTCGGCTATGGCTACACCTTC.

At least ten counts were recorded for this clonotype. The CDR3 region has the DNA TGCAGTGCTAGGGACAGGTACTCTGGAAACACCATATATTTT. Protein: CSARDRYSGNTIYF. The V and J genes are TRBV20-1 and TRBJ1-3, with TRBD1 identical over 7 bases. The CDR3 is made up of 14 amino acids. CDR1 is DFQATT and CDR2 is SNEGSKA in the germline V gene (reference sequence). The J segment lost 0 bases and the V segment lost 3 bases, leaving 2 bases of the junction unmatched.

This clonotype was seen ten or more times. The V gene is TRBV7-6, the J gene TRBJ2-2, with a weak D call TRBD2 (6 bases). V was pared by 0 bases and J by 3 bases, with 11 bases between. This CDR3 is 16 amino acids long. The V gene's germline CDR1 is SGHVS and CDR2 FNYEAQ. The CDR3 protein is CASSLAPSGDTGELFF. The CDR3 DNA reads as TGTGCCAGCAGCTTAGCCCCTTCGGGGGACACCGGGGAGCTGTTTTTT.

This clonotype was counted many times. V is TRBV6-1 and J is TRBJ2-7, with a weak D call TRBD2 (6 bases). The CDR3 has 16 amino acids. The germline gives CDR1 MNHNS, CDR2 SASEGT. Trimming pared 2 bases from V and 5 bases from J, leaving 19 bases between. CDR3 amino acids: CASSEPLRGLTNEQYF. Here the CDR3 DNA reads TGTGCCAGCAGTGAACCCTTGCGGGGACTTACCAACGAGCAGTACTTC.

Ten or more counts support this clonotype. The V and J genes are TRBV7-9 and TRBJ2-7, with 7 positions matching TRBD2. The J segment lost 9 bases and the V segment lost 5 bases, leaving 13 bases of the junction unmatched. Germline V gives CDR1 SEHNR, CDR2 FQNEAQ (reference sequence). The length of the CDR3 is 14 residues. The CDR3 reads CASSPGTITTRQYF. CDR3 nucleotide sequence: TGTGCCAGCAGCCCCGGGACTATAACTACGAGGCAGTACTTC.

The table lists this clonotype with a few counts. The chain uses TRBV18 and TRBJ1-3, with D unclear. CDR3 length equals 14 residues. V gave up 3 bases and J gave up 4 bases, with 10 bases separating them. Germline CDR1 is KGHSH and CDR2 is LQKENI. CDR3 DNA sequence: TGTGCCAGCTCACCGGACTTCCTCGGAAACACCATATATTTT. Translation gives CASSPDFLGNTIYF.

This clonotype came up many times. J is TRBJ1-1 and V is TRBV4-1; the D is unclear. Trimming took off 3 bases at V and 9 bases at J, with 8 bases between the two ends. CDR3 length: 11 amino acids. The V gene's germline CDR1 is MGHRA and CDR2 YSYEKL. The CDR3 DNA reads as TGCGCCAGCAGCCAGAAGCGCAAAGCTTTCTTT. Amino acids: CASSQKRKAFF.

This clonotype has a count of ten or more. The DNA of the CDR3 is TGTGCCAGCAGCCAAGATAGTCCCTACAATGAGCAGTTCTTC. This encodes CASSQDSPYNEQFF. The chain links TRBV14 to TRBJ2-1; no definite D call. Germline V gives CDR1 SGHDN, CDR2 FVKESK. The CDR3 has 14 amino acids. Trimming cost V 0 bases and J 2 bases, with 5 bases left between them.

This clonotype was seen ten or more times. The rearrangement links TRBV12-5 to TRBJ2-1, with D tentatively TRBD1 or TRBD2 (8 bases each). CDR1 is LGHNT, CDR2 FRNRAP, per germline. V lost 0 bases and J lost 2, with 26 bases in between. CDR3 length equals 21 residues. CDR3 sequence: CASGLVLSGGRREGTYNEQFF. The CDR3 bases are TGTGCTAGTGGTTTGGTACTATCAGGGGGCCGACGGGAGGGGACCTACAATGAGCAGTTCTTC.

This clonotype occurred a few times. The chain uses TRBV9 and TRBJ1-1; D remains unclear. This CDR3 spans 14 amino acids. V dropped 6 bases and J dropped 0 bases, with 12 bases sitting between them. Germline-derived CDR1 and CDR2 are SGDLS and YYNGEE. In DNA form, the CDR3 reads TGTGCCAGCAACCGAGCGGCGGTGAACACTGAAGCTTTCTTT. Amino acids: CASNRAAVNTEAFF.

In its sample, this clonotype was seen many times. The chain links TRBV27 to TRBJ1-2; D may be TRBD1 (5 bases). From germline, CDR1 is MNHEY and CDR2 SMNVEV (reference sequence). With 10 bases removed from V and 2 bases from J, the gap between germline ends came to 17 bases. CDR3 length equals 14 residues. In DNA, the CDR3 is TGTGCCACCCTCCCCGGGGGAGGGAACTATGGCTACACCTTC. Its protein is CATLPGGGNYGYTF.

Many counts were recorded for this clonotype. The CDR3 sequence: CASSFGTSGTDTQYF. The CDR3 bases are TGTGCCAGCAGCTTTGGGACTAGCGGCACAGATACGCAGTATTTT. This rearrangement joins TRBV7-6 to TRBJ2-3; 10 bases align to TRBD2. The CDR3 spans 15 residues. J was trimmed by 1 base and V by 3 bases; bases with no gene match: 1. Looked up from germline, CDR1 is SGHVS and CDR2 is FNYEAQ.

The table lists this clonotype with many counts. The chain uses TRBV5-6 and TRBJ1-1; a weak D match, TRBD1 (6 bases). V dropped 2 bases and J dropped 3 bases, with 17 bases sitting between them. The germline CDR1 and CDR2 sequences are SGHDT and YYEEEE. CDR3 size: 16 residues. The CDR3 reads CASSFLKGKGDTEAFF. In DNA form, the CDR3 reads TGTGCCAGCAGCTTTCTAAAGGGGAAGGGGGACACTGAAGCTTTCTTT. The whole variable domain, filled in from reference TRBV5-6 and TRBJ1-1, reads DAGVTQSPTHLIKTRGQQVTLRCSPKSGHDTVSWYQQALGQGPQFIFQYYEEEERQRGNFPDRFSGHQFPNYSSELNVNALLLGDSALYLCASSFLKGKGDTEAFFGQGTRLTVV.